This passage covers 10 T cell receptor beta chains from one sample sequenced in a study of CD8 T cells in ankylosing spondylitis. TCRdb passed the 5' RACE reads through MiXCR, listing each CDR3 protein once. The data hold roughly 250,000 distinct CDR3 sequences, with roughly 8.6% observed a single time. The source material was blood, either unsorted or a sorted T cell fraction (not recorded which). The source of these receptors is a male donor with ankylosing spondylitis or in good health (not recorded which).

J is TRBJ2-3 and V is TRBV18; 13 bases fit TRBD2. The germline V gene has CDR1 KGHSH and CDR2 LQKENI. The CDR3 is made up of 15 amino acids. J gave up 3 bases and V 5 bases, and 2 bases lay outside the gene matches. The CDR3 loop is CASSLTSGGTDTQYF. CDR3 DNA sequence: TGTGCCAGCTCATTGACTAGCGGGGGGACAGATACGCAGTATTTT.

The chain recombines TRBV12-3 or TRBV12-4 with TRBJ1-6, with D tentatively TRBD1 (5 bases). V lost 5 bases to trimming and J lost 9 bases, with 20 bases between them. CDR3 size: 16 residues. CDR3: CASSHTGRPRGSPLHF. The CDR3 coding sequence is TGTGCCAGCAGTCACACGGGACGGCCGCGCGGTTCACCCCTCCACTTT.

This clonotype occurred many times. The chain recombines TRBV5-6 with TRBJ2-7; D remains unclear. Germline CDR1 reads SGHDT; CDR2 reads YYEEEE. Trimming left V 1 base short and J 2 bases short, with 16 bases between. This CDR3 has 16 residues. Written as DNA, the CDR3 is TGTGCCAGCAGCTTGAGGTCCCGGACGTTCCCCTACGAGCAGTACTTC. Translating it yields CASSLRSRTFPYEQYF.

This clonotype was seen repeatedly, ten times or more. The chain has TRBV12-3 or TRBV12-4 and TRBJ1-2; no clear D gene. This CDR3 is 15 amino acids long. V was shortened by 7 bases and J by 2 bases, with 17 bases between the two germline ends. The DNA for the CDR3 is TGTGCCAGCACCATAGGGTTCGGGGAAAACTATGGCTACACCTTC. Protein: CASTIGFGENYGYTF.

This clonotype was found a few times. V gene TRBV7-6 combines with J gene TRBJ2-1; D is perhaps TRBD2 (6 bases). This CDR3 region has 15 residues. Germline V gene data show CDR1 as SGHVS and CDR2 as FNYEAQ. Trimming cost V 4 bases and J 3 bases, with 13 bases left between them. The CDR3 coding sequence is TGTGCCAGCAGCTCTAGGACGGGGGTCTACAATGAGCAGTTCTTC. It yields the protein CASSSRTGVYNEQFF.

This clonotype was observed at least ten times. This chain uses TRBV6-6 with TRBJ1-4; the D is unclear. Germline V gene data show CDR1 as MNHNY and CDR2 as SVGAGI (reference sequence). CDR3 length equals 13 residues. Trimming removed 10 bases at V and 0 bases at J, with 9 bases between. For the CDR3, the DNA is TGTGCCACCTCAGAACCAACTAATGAAAAACTGTTTTTT. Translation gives CATSEPTNEKLFF.

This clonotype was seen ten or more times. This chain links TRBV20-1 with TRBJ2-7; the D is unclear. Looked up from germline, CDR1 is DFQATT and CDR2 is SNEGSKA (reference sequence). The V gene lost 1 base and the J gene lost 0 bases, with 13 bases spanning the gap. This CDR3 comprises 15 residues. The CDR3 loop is CSARGALQSSYEQYF. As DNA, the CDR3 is TGCAGTGCTAGAGGTGCGCTACAGAGCTCCTACGAGCAGTACTTC.

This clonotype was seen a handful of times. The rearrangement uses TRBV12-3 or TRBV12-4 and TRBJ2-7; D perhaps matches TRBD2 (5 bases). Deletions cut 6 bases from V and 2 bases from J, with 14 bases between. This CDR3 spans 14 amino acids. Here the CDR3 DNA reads TGTGCCAGCAGCGCTCGTCGGGATCCCTACGAGCAGTACTTC. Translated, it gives CASSARRDPYEQYF.

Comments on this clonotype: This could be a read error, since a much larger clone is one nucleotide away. The CDR3 here is CSVVGPSYGQYF. CDR3 nucleotide sequence: TGCAGCGTTGTGGGCCCCTCCTACGGGCAGTACTTC. V usage is TRBV29-1 and J usage is TRBJ2-7; no definite D call. Germline loops: CDR1 SQVTM, CDR2 ANQGSEA. There are 12 residues in the CDR3.

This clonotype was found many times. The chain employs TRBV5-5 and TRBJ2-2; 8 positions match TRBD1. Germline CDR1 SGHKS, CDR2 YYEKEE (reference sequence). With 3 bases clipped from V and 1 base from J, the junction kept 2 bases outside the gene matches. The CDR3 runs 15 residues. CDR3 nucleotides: TGTGCCAGCAGCTGGGACAGGCAGAACACCGGGGAGCTGTTTTTT. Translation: CASSWDRQNTGELFF. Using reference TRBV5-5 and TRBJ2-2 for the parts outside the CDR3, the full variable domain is DAGVTQSPTHLIKTRGQQVTLRCSPISGHKSVSWYQQVLGQGPQFIFQYYEKEERGRGNFPDRFSARQFPNYSSELNVNALLLGDSALYLCASSWDRQNTGELFFGEGSRLTVL.